This T cell receptor beta chain was profiled in a study of identical twins. No donor was unhealthy or non-Caucasian. Trimming removed 10 bases at V and 4 bases at J, with 13 bases between. The CDR3 has 12 amino acids. With respect to this clonotype: What it binds is not known.

Addition of a universal primer site occurred through template switching, and cDNA carried unique molecular identifiers. A single record per CDR3 protein comes from TCRdb applying MiXCR to the 5' RACE reads. This table holds about 920,000 distinct CDR3 sequences, 12% found once. Study-wide findings and caveats: With monozygotic twins, out-of-frame TCR alpha sharing exceeded what models estimated.

These sequences were also reported in another study, on yellow fever vaccine responses in identical twins.

V and J are TRBV12-3 or TRBV12-4 and TRBJ1-2, with unresolved D. Sequencing was carried out using PBMCs. This clonotype was sampled from a young woman in good health. Here the CDR3 DNA reads TGTGCCACCTCCCGCCGCAGCTATGGCTACACCTTC. Translated, it gives CATSRRSYGYTF.